The 32 T cell receptor beta chains reported below all come from one sample, sequenced in a study of cytomegalovirus exposure and HLA in healthy donors. The PCR made use of 60 Vbeta and 13 Jbeta primers. Sequenced by immunoSEQ multiplex PCR; TCRdb stores in-frame clones only, minus some. Here the sample spans roughly 150,000 clones, approximately 78% being singletons. The sequenced material came from PBMCs. The receptors stem from a male donor in good health and CMV-seronegative.

V usage is TRBV5-6 and J usage is TRBJ2-1; no firm D call. Trimming left V 2 bases short and J 5 bases short, with 5 bases between. This CDR3 is built from 12 residues. Germline V gives CDR1 SGHDT, CDR2 YYEEEE. The CDR3 here is CASSLEDNEQFF. For the CDR3, the DNA is TGTGCCAGCAGCTTAGAGGACAATGAGCAGTTCTTC.

The rearrangement links TRBV4-3 to TRBJ2-4, with 10 bases lining up with TRBD1. CDR3 length equals 18 residues. Germline V gene data show CDR1 as LGHNA and CDR2 as YSLEER. The ends lost 0 bases at V and 6 bases at J; junction bases unmatched: 11. The CDR3 loop reads CASSQDLVSGDRGNIQYF. The CDR3 DNA sequence: TGCGCCAGCAGCCAAGATTTGGTGTCCGGGGACAGGGGAAACATTCAGTACTTC.

This chain links TRBV27 with TRBJ2-7, with TRBD1 as a possible D gene (6 bases). Trimming pared 3 bases from V and 8 bases from J, leaving 14 bases between. From germline, CDR1 is MNHEY and CDR2 SMNVEV (reference sequence). This CDR3 region has 13 residues. The CDR3 reads CASSLPRGRQQYF. CDR3 bases: TGTGCCAGCAGTTTGCCCAGGGGCCGACAGCAGTACTTC.

CDR3 protein: CASTGLAGSYEQYF. CDR3 nucleotides: TGTGCCAGCACCGGACTAGCGGGGTCCTACGAGCAGTACTTC. The genes are TRBV28 and TRBJ2-7; TRBD2 aligns across 12 bases. Germline V gives CDR1 MDHEN, CDR2 SYDVKM. The CDR3 is 14 residues long. Trimming cost V 7 bases and J 1 base; bases outside gene matches: 2.

This clone was recorded once. This chain connects TRBV19 to TRBJ2-7; the D gene is possibly TRBD2 (6 bases). CDR1 LNHDA and CDR2 SQIVND come from the germline V gene (reference sequence). Trimming took off 6 bases at V and 6 bases at J, with 12 bases between the two ends. The CDR3 has 12 residues. The chain's CDR3 is CASSSRDFEQYF. CDR3 DNA sequence: TGTGCCAGTAGCAGCAGGGACTTCGAGCAGTACTTC.

The CDR3 bases are TGTGCCAGCAGTTACGGGACAGGGCGGAATCAGCCCCAGCATTTT. Amino acids: CASSYGTGRNQPQHF. V gene TRBV28 combines with J gene TRBJ1-5; 9 bases align to TRBD1. CDR1 and CDR2 from the germline V gene are MDHEN and SYDVKM. The CDR3 length is 15 residues. Trimming cost V 4 bases and J 4 bases; bases outside gene matches: 5.

The chain uses TRBV10-3 and TRBJ1-2; 9 bases line up with TRBD1. The V gene's germline CDR1 is ENHRY and CDR2 SYGVKD. This CDR3 comprises 15 residues. J was trimmed by 6 bases and V by 6 bases; bases with no gene match: 11. CDR3 region: CAISLRTGDFDGYTF. The CDR3 bases are TGTGCCATCAGCTTACGGACAGGGGATTTCGATGGCTACACCTTC.

The rearrangement uses TRBV4-2 and TRBJ1-5, with 8 bases that match TRBD1. CDR3 length: 15 amino acids. V shed 2 bases, J shed 1 base, and the junction held 1 base outside the gene matches. Germline values: CDR1 LGHNA, CDR2 YNFKEQ. CDR3 sequence: CASSQQGASNQPQHF. Here the CDR3 DNA reads TGTGCCAGCAGCCAACAGGGGGCAAGCAATCAGCCCCAGCATTTT.

The rearrangement uses TRBV9 and TRBJ1-5, with D uncertain. Germline V CDR1 and CDR2: SGDLS, YYNGEE. The CDR3 covers 14 residues. Trimming cost V 4 bases and J 11 bases, with 19 bases left between them. CDR3 protein: CASSQEAAESAQHF. CDR3 DNA: TGTGCCAGCAGCCAGGAGGCAGCTGAATCGGCCCAGCATTTT.

This clone was seen a single time. The chain recombines TRBV2 with TRBJ1-1, with 8 positions matching TRBD1. Trimming at V came to 6 bases and at J to 7 bases, leaving 4 bases not matched to a gene. The CDR3 covers 12 residues. Germline-derived CDR1 and CDR2 are SNHLY and FYNNEI. CDR3 coding DNA: TGTGCCAGCAGGACAGGGGAAAATGAAGCTTTCTTT. Translating gives CASRTGENEAFF. Variable domain in full (rest from reference TRBV2 and TRBJ1-1): EPEVTQTPSHQVTQMGQEVILRCVPISNHLYFYWYRQILGQKVEFLVSFYNNEISEKSEIFDDQFSVERPDGSNFTLKIRSTKLEDSAMYFCASRTGENEAFFGQGTRLTVV.

J is TRBJ2-2 and V is TRBV6-6, with 7 bases lining up with TRBD2. Trimming took 5 bases from V and 2 from J; bases not matched to a gene: 5. The CDR3 spans 15 residues. Germline CDR1 MNHNY, CDR2 SVGAGI (reference sequence). The CDR3 here is CASSRGGSNTGELFF. In DNA form, the CDR3 reads TGTGCCAGCAGTCGGGGCGGGAGCAACACCGGGGAGCTGTTTTTT.

CDR3 in amino acids: CASSLGQGNTIYF. DNA of the CDR3: TGTGCCAGCAGCCTGGGACAGGGAAACACCATATATTTT. This sequence joins TRBV7-2 and TRBJ1-3; 7 bases are shared with TRBD1. The CDR3 is made up of 13 amino acids. Germline lookup yields CDR1 SGHTA and CDR2 FQGNSA. Germline trimming cut 5 bases from V and 4 bases from J; bases unmatched to any gene: 2.

J is TRBJ2-5 and V is TRBV7-2; D unclear. Trimming shortened V by 2 bases and J by 9 bases, and 16 bases separated the two germline ends. This CDR3 comprises 14 residues. CDR1 is SGHTA and CDR2 is FQGNSA in the germline V gene. The DNA of the CDR3 is TGTGCCAGCAGCTTACAACAGATTAAAGATCCCCAGTACTTC. Encoded protein: CASSLQQIKDPQYF.

This chain uses TRBV5-6 with TRBJ2-7, with unresolved D. The V gene lost 1 base and the J gene lost 3 bases, with 5 bases spanning the gap. Germline CDR1 and CDR2: SGHDT and YYEEEE. There are 12 residues in the CDR3. CDR3 in DNA: TGTGCCAGCAGCTTGACAGACTACGAGCAGTACTTC. Translated: CASSLTDYEQYF.

The genes are TRBV19 and TRBJ2-7; no reliable D call. The CDR3 length is 12 residues. The V and J ends lost 4 bases and 2 bases respectively, with 6 bases between them. Germline V lookup: CDR1 LNHDA, CDR2 SQIVND (reference sequence). The CDR3 protein is CASSTSTYEQYF. The CDR3 region has the DNA TGTGCCAGTAGTACATCCACCTACGAGCAGTACTTC.

The chain recombines TRBV5-4 with TRBJ1-3, with 7 positions matching TRBD1. The CDR3 has 16 amino acids. With V trimmed by 3 bases and J by 2 bases, 8 bases remained unmatched. Germline V CDR1 and CDR2: SGHNT, YYREEE (reference sequence). CDR3 nucleotide sequence: TGTGCCAGCAGCTGGGGACAGCCCTTCGCTGGAAACACCATATATTTT. As protein: CASSWGQPFAGNTIYF.

The rearrangement joins TRBV7-2 to TRBJ2-7; 9 nucleotides align to TRBD2. The trim removed 5 bases at V and 4 bases at J, leaving 6 bases unmatched. Germline V lookup: CDR1 SGHTA, CDR2 FQGNSA. The CDR3 spans 14 residues. The CDR3: CASSPSGDGYEQYF. CDR3 coding DNA: TGTGCCAGCAGCCCTAGCGGGGATGGGTACGAGCAGTACTTC.

Turning to this clone: Possible read error: a much larger clone is one base away. Other DNA sequences within the sample encode an identical CDR3. Here the CDR3 reads CASSSTGNYGYTF. DNA for the CDR3: TGTGCCAGCAGCTCGACAGGGAACTATGGCTACACCTTC. The chain carries TRBV5-4 and TRBJ1-2; 7 bases are shared with TRBD1. The CDR3 is 13 residues long. CDR1 and CDR2 (germline): SGHNT, YYREEE (reference sequence). V lost 3 bases and J lost 2; bases outside the gene matches: 1.

This chain connects TRBV28 to TRBJ2-5; TRBD1 aligns across 9 bases. V lost 4 bases, J lost 2 bases, and 5 bases stayed unmatched. The CDR3 spans 15 residues. CDR1 and CDR2 (germline): MDHEN, SYDVKM. The CDR3 DNA reads as TGTGCCAGCAGTTCCCAGACAGGGGGACAAGAGACCCAGTACTTC. This encodes CASSSQTGGQETQYF.

The genes are TRBV6-5 and TRBJ1-2; the D gene is possibly TRBD1 (6 bases). Germline assignment: CDR1 MNHEY and CDR2 SVGAGI. The CDR3 extends over 15 amino acids. V was trimmed by 6 bases and J by 6 bases, leaving 20 bases between them. The CDR3 DNA follows: TGTGCCAGCAGCTTAGTTCCAGGGGCGAAGGATGGCTACACCTTC. It codes for CASSLVPGAKDGYTF.

The CDR3 is CASSRLTGSGNTIYF. The CDR3 DNA follows: TGTGCCAGCAGCCGACTGACAGGGTCTGGAAACACCATATATTTT. This chain joins TRBV7-8 and TRBJ1-3; 7 bases agree with TRBD1. There are 15 residues in the CDR3. Trimming removed 5 bases from V and 1 base from J; junction bases left unmatched: 5. Germline CDR1 reads SGHVS; CDR2 reads FQNEAQ. Together with reference TRBV7-8 and TRBJ1-3, the CDR3 gives the full variable domain: GAGVSQSPRYKVAKRGQDVALRCDPISGHVSLFWYQQALGQGPEFLTYFQNEAQLDKSGLPSDRFFAERPEGSVSTLKIQRTQQEDSAVYLCASSRLTGSGNTIYFGEGSWLTVV.

The chain couples TRBV28 to TRBJ2-3; 15 positions match TRBD2. V was clipped by 7 bases and J by 8 bases; unmatched bases: 7. Germline V gene sequence: CDR1 MDHEN, CDR2 SYDVKM. CDR3 length: 15 amino acids. The CDR3 loop reads CASTKGLAGGGTQYF. CDR3 DNA sequence: TGTGCCAGCACCAAAGGACTAGCGGGGGGGGGTACGCAGTATTTT.

Of note for this clone: Just one base apart from a much larger clone, this may be a read error. The rearrangement joins TRBV28 to TRBJ2-6; 7 positions match TRBD1. Germline V gives CDR1 MDHEN, CDR2 SYDVKM. Trimming removed 3 bases from V and 0 bases from J; junction bases left unmatched: 2. This CDR3 comprises 16 residues. CDR3 sequence reads: CASSFTGASGANVLTF. The CDR3 DNA is TGTGCCAGCAGTTTCACAGGGGCCTCTGGGGCCAACGTCCTGACTTTC.

V is TRBV7-9 and J is TRBJ1-5, with TRBD1 matching over 8 bases. V gave up 4 bases and J gave up 7 bases; unmatched junction bases: 6. This CDR3 is 14 amino acids long. The germline V gene encodes CDR1 SEHNR and CDR2 FQNEAQ (reference sequence). The DNA of the CDR3 is TGTGCCAGCAGCTGGGGACAGGCCGTGCAGCCCCAGCATTTT. This gives the protein CASSWGQAVQPQHF.

The rearrangement links TRBV28 to TRBJ1-1; tentatively, D is TRBD1 (6 bases). Looked up from germline, CDR1 is MDHEN and CDR2 is SYDVKM. This CDR3 has 16 residues. Trimming stripped 2 bases from V and 1 base from J, with 14 bases between. In nucleotides, the CDR3 is TGTGCCAGCAGTTTAGGGGGAATACAGGGGAACACTGAAGCTTTCTTT. Translating it yields CASSLGGIQGNTEAFF.

The CDR3 bases are TGTGCCAGCAGTTTAATTGTCTTGGCGGTAGGCTATGGCTACACCTTC. As protein: CASSLIVLAVGYGYTF. The chain has TRBV28 and TRBJ1-2; the D is unclear. This CDR3 has 16 residues. V shed 2 bases and J shed 4 bases, with 17 bases lying between them. Germline CDR1 reads MDHEN; CDR2 reads SYDVKM.

The rearrangement joins TRBV4-1 to TRBJ2-3; TRBD2 matches 11 bases. The CDR3 sequence is 15 residues long. J was trimmed by 1 base and V by 4 bases; bases with no gene match: 1. Germline V gene data show CDR1 as MGHRA and CDR2 as YSYEKL. The CDR3 DNA is TGCGCCAGCAGCCTGACTAGCGGGGGCACAGATACGCAGTATTTT. Translating it yields CASSLTSGGTDTQYF.

The CDR3 is CASSSIAGTSDTQYF. In DNA form, the CDR3 reads TGTGCCAGCAGCTCAATAGCGGGTACTTCAGATACGCAGTATTTT. This chain joins TRBV7-2 and TRBJ2-3, with TRBD2 identical over 7 bases. V was clipped by 4 bases and J by 4 bases; unmatched bases: 8. Germline values: CDR1 SGHTA, CDR2 FQGNSA. CDR3 size: 15 residues.

The gene calls are TRBV5-1 and TRBJ2-7; 8 bases map to TRBD2. The germline V gene encodes CDR1 SGHRS and CDR2 YFSETQ. The CDR3 has 14 amino acids. V shed 2 bases and J 3 bases; nucleotides not matched to a gene: 4. The DNA for the CDR3 is TGCGCCAGCAGCTTAGGTAGCGGGAACTACGAGCAGTACTTC. This gives the protein CASSLGSGNYEQYF.

The chain combines TRBV9 with TRBJ2-5; 11 positions match TRBD1. Trimming took 3 bases from V and 3 from J; bases not matched to a gene: 7. Germline V lookup: CDR1 SGDLS, CDR2 YYNGEE. The CDR3 consists of 16 residues. CDR3 nucleotides: TGTGCCAGCAGCGGATCGGGACAGGGGGGTAAAGAGACCCAGTACTTC. It specifies CASSGSGQGGKETQYF.

This chain joins TRBV7-3 and TRBJ2-1; TRBD2 aligns across 11 bases. V was clipped by 3 bases and J by 9 bases; unmatched bases: 7. The germline CDR1 and CDR2 sequences are SGHTA and FQGTGA. This CDR3 contains 15 residues. In DNA, the CDR3 is TGTGCCAGCAGCTTTCTAGCGGGAGGTTATAGTGAGCAGTTCTTC. Residues: CASSFLAGGYSEQFF.

This rearrangement joins TRBV19 to TRBJ2-5, with D unclear. V gave up 9 bases and J gave up 1 base, with 15 bases separating them. The CDR3 spans 14 residues. Germline CDR1 is LNHDA and CDR2 is SQIVND (reference sequence). The CDR3 sequence is CASRTAHIQETQYF. CDR3 bases: TGTGCCAGCAGAACAGCCCATATCCAAGAGACCCAGTACTTC.